This TCR beta chain was sequenced in a study of chemoradiotherapy in HPV16-positive cancers. Study context: Candidate HPV-specific T-cell clones and common TCR motifs came from functional assays in a couple of HPV16-positive patients.

Generated by immunoSEQ multiplex PCR, the TCRdb table keeps only in-frame clones and is missing some. The sample contains 30,000 to 40,000 clones, about nine tenths of which appear only once. Study-level points and caveats: HPV-responsive T-cell expansion during chemoradiotherapy was linked to improved recurrence-free survival in HPV16-positive patients. During treatment, candidate HPV-specific clones and E7-related motifs expanded in tumor. HPV-specific T cells were functionally defined from only a couple of HPV16-positive patients.

For this clone: Antigen unknown.

Sequencing used blood, obtained from a patient who underwent chemoradiotherapy. The clonotype originates from a human donor with HPV-associated anogenital cancer.

CDR3 amino acids: CASRPWTGGDEKLFF. In DNA, the CDR3 is TGTGCCAGCAGGCCATGGACAGGGGGCGACGAAAAACTGTTTTTT. The chain has TRBV2 and TRBJ1-4, with 11 bases lining up with TRBD1. Germline values: CDR1 SNHLY, CDR2 FYNNEI. With 6 bases clipped from V and 8 bases from J, the junction kept 8 bases outside the gene matches. The CDR3 is 15 amino acids.